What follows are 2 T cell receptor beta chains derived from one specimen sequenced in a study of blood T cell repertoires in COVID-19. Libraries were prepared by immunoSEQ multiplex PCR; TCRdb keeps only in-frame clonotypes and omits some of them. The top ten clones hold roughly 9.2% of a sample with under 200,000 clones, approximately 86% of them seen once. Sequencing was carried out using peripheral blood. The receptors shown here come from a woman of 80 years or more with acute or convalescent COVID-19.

In nucleotides, the CDR3 is TGTGCCAGCAGCCACCGCCGAGAGGGCACAGATACGCAGTATTTT. It encodes CASSHRREGTDTQYF. The chain is built from TRBV7-2 and TRBJ2-3; D remains ambiguous. Germline V gene lookup returns CDR1 SGHTA and CDR2 FQGNSA. The CDR3 extends over 15 amino acids. V was pared by 5 bases and J by 1 base, with 13 bases between.

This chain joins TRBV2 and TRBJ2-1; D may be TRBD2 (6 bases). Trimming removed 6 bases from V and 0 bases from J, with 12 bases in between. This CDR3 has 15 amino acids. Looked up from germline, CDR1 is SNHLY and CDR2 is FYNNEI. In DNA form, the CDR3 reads TGTGCCAGCAGGGGACTCCAGAGCTCCTACAATGAGCAGTTCTTC. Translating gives CASRGLQSSYNEQFF.